This TCR beta chain stems from a study of shared clonotypes between healthy human individuals (dated by TCRdb to the early 2020s). Regarding the study in general: Two women and three men aged 18 to 49 years were included in the cohort. Different laboratories and diverse techniques were used to prepare libraries and sequence TCR repertoires, to increase sequencing depth and limit assay-specific biases. Blood TCR repertoires of five healthy adults were deeply sequenced to estimate repertoire size and the extent of clonotype sharing between individuals. Per donor, leukapheresis produced somewhere between about 0.85 and 10 billion PBMCs. For each donor, three plates each were used for CD4 naive and CD4 memory, two plates were used for CD8 naive, and one plate was used for CD8 memory.

The investigation overall reported the following: The genetic and exposure-history diversity represented was limited by the small number of donors. Pairwise subsampling led to the expectation that sequencing depth would affect the degree of clonotype sharing among donors. Sampling was limited to blood, and TCR repertoires in tissue likely differ from TCR repertoires in blood. Compared with non-shared clonotypes, the clonotypes found in all four sorted-subset donors had higher generation probabilities. Naive subsets generally had larger estimated clonotype richness than memory subsets. Across four donors, about 5% of naive CD4, approximately 3.6% of naive CD8, around 2.5% of memory CD4, and roughly 0.41% of memory CD8 clonotypes were shared. Rarefaction of sorted-subset datasets indicated incomplete sequencing despite the large sequencing depth.

TCR CDR3 regions were amplified from genomic DNA by multiplex PCR using the deep immunoSEQ assay. Genomic DNA extracted from each cell subset was distributed evenly over all wells of several immunoSEQ 96-well plates, and each plate served as one replicate. Each replicate PCR for sorted subsets received about 220 ng genomic DNA, equal to 28,000 or so T cell genomes. Purified libraries were measured with a Qubit 3.0 fluorometer, size-checked on a Bioanalyzer 2100, and measured again with the KAPA Library Quantification kit. Each immunoSEQ 96-well plate was sequenced on its own single-read 150-cycle Illumina NextSeq 550 flow cell. On the study's bioinformatics: The immunoSEQ output contained only junctional sequences without quality scores, so filtering could not match that applied to full-length reads. To assign V/J genes and CDR3, sequences were annotated using PyIR, a Python wrapper for IgBLAST v1.9, with IMGT germline references. Reads were filtered out if the reads had weak V/J assignments (E-value above 1e-6), no CDR3, stop codons, out-of-frame junctions, or ambiguous translated residues. V3J clonotypes were defined by identical inferred V gene, J gene, and CDR3 amino acid sequence. To compute the percentage overlap between repertoires, the number of shared unique clonotypes was divided by the size of the smaller repertoire. RTK rarefaction, the Chao1 estimator, and Recon v2.1 estimates of unobserved clonotypes were used to assess repertoire richness. OLGA was used to compute generation probabilities for all TCRbeta clonotypes that the gDNA method yielded from a handful of donors. Not all clones reach the TCRdb copy of this immuneACCESS table, which keeps in-frame sequences only. Checked studies attribute under half of the gap to unresolved V genes and leave the rest unexplained. The V and J calls and clone size are taken from that table; D and trimming were inferred from the DNA. Counted in this sample were over 2 million clones; 85% to 95% of them appeared once. Clones ranked in the top ten supply around 0.4% of the sample.

Turning to this clone: What antigen it recognizes has not been identified. The record has no base qualities; no much larger clone is one base away.

The CDR3 numbers 14 residues from cysteine through phenylalanine. Of all the DNA, just the CDR3 is kept, 42 bases in frame from base 1. The junction carries 18 bases between V and J, which are trimmed by 8 bases and 8 bases respectively. CDR1 MNHNY and CDR2 SVGAGI are derived from the germline V gene (reference sequence). The donors were healthy, HIV-negative adults with no recently reported acute infections or vaccinations. Every donor was a Caucasian adult residing in Nashville, Tennessee, USA. CD4+ T cells were enriched by magnetic negative selection; naive cells were then positively selected on CD45RA, and the negative fraction formed the memory subset. Blood was obtained by leukapheresis, after which PBMCs were separated by Ficoll-Histopaque density gradient centrifugation and cryopreserved in liquid nitrogen vapor phase. Purity and quantity of every magnetically sorted T cell population were checked by analytical flow cytometry. Genomic DNA was isolated from every sorted fraction and measured by UV absorbance on a Nanodrop 2000c.

The chain was built from TRBV6-6 and TRBJ1-4; the D gene is not confidently resolved. Sequenced: naive CD4+ T cells from PBMCs. The cell subset or site tag for this specimen amounts to: CD45RA+ positively selected. The sequence came from a man between 18 and 35 years old in good health. Some clones in this sample may be carry-over from other donors' samples. The CDR3 protein is CASLDPGSREKLFF. The nucleotide sequence is TGTGCCAGCCTTGACCCGGGCAGTCGAGAAAAACTGTTTTTT.